The source of this T cell receptor beta chain is a study of technical replicates of blood from a handful of donors. This CDR3 contains 14 residues. Germline V gene lookup returns CDR1 SGDLS and CDR2 YYNGEE. V was pared by 0 bases and J by 3 bases, with 10 bases between. Assay used: immunoSEQ multiplex PCR; TCRdb lists only in-frame clones, some missing. In the table there are some 83,000 clones, 85% to 95% of which are singletons. The sequence came from a human donor in good health. J is TRBJ2-7 and V is TRBV9; tentative D call: TRBD1 (5 bases). The sequenced sample was T cells isolated from PBMCs. CDR3 bases: TGTGCCAGCAGCGTAGGAACAGGACACTACGAGCAGTACTTC. The encoded protein is CASSVGTGHYEQYF.